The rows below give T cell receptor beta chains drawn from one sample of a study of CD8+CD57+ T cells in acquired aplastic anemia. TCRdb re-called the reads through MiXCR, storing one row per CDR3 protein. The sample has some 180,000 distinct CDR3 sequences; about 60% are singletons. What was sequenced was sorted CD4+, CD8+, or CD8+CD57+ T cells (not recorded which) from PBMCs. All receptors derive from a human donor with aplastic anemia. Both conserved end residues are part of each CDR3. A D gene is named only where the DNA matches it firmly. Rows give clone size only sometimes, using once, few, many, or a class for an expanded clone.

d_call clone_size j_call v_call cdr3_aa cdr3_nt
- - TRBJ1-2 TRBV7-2 CASSEGSRGGYDYTF TGTGCCAGCAGTGAAGGGTCCCGAGGCGGCTATGACTACACCTTC
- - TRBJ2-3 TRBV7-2 CASSLRRGGRTDTQYF TGTGCCAGCAGCTTACGGAGGGGGGGGCGGACAGATACGCAGTATTTT
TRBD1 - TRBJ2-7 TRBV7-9 CASSPTGDQYEQYF TGTGCCAGCAGTCCGACAGGGGACCAATACGAGCAGTACTTC
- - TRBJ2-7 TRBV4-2 CASSQDHASESYEQYF TGTGCCAGCAGCCAAGATCACGCGAGCGAGAGTTACGAGCAGTACTTC
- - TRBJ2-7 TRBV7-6 CASSPSTGSYEQYF TGTGCCAGCAGCCCCTCTACAGGGTCCTACGAGCAGTACTTC
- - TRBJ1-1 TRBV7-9 CASSHGTPEAFF TGTGCCAGCAGCCATGGGACACCCGAAGCTTTCTTT
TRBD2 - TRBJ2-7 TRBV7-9 CASSTAGTRIGEQYF TGTGCCAGCAGCACAGCTGGGACTAGAATTGGCGAGCAGTACTTC
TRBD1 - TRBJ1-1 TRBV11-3 CASSPWDREYGGAFF TGTGCCAGCAGCCCCTGGGACAGGGAGTACGGTGGAGCTTTCTTT
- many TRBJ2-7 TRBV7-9 CASSLDSVPSTYEQYF TGTGCCAGCAGCTTAGATTCTGTCCCATCTACCTACGAGCAGTACTTC
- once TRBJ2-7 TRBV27 CASSLGPSHEQCF TGTGCCAGCAGTTTGGGACCGAGCCACGAGCAGTGCTTC
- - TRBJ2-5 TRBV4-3 CASSQWSGGETQYF TGCGCCAGCAGCCAGTGGTCGGGTGGGGAGACCCAGTACTTC
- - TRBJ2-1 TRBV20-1 CSAKRGGGPENEQFF TGCAGTGCCAAAAGGGGGGGAGGGCCCGAAAATGAGCAGTTCTTC
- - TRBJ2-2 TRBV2 CATLRGELFF TGTGCCACCCTGCGCGGGGAGCTGTTTTTT
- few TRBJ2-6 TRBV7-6 CASSLSVSGANVLTF TGTGCCAGCAGCCTTTCGGTTTCTGGGGCCAACGTCCTGACTTTC
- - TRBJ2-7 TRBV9 CASSPLRDTPYEQYF TGTGCCAGCAGCCCCCTCCGGGACACTCCCTACGAGCAGTACTTC
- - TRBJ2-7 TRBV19 CASSKGAMRGYEQYF TGTGCCAGTAGTAAGGGGGCGATGCGGGGATACGAGCAGTACTTC
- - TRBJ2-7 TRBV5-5 CASSSRGSKAYEQYF TGTGCCAGCAGCTCCAGGGGTTCCAAAGCCTACGAGCAGTACTTC
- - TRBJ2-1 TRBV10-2 CANSDPTAISYNEQFF TGCGCCAACAGTGACCCGACAGCGATCTCCTACAATGAGCAGTTCTTC
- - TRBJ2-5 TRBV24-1 CATSDGGRETQYF TGTGCCACCAGTGACGGAGGGCGGGAGACCCAGTACTTC
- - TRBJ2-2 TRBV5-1 CASSFPELFF TGCGCCAGCAGCTTCCCGGAGCTGTTTTTT
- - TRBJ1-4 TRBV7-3 CASSRPKLFF TGTGCCAGCAGTAGACCAAAACTGTTTTTT
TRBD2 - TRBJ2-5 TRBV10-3 CAISAREEGGTQYF TGTGCCATCAGCGCCCGGGAGGAAGGTGGGACCCAGTACTTC
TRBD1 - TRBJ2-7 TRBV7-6 CASSLETGPSYEQYF TGTGCCAGCAGCTTAGAGACAGGGCCCTCCTACGAGCAGTACTTC
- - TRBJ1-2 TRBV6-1 CASNGGQNYGYTF TGTGCCAGCAACGGGGGGCAGAACTATGGCTACACCTTC
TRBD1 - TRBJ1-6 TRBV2 CASSAGTANCNSPLHF TGTGCCAGCAGTGCCGGGACAGCCAACTGTAATTCACCCCTCCACTTT
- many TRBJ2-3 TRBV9 CASSPWGARSTDTQYF TGTGCCAGCAGCCCGTGGGGGGCCCGTAGCACAGATACGCAGTATTTT
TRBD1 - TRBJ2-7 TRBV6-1 CASSSGDRAEQYF TGTGCCAGCAGTAGTGGGGACAGGGCCGAGCAGTACTTC
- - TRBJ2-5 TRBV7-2 CASSLVPGESQYF TGTGCCAGCAGCTTAGTACCGGGCGAGAGCCAGTACTTC
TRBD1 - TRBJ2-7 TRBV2 CASRAVPGQGAYEQYF TGTGCCAGCAGGGCCGTACCGGGACAGGGGGCCTACGAGCAGTACTTC
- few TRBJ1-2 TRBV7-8 CASSLVFTEGGYGYTF TGTGCCAGCAGCTTAGTCTTCACAGAGGGGGGCTATGGCTACACCTTC
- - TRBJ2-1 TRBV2 CASKGESGEQFF TGTGCCAGCAAGGGGGAATCGGGTGAGCAGTTCTTC
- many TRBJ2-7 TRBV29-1 CSVAGELEQYF TGCAGCGTTGCTGGGGAATTAGAGCAGTACTTC
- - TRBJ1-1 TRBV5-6 CASSESDRNAEALF TGCGCCAGCAGTGAATCCGACAGGAACGCTGAAGCTCTCTTT
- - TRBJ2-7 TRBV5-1 CASSLLGQTINEQYF TGCGCCAGCAGCCTACTCGGTCAAACCATAAACGAGCAGTACTTC
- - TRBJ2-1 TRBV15 CATSTYSGVRNEQFF TGTGCCACCAGCACCTACAGCGGAGTCCGCAATGAGCAGTTCTTC
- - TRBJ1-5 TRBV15 CATSTPRDSNQPQHF TGTGCCACCAGCACTCCTCGGGACAGCAATCAGCCCCAGCATTTT